This section outlines one T cell receptor (beta chain) sequence together with its context. CDR3 size: 13 residues. Germline V CDR1 and CDR2: GTSNPN, SVGIG (reference sequence). The junction had 6 bases not matched to a gene; V was cut back by 4 bases and J by 9 bases. Data came from immunoSEQ multiplex PCR; TCRdb stores just in-frame clones and leaves some out. The sample consists of 90,000 to 150,000 clones, around nine tenths of them appearing once. These data belong to a study of blood T cell repertoires in COVID-19. At the level of the study: Acute and convalescent COVID-19 samples came from the United States, Italy and Spain. PBMCs, B-cell-depleted T cells, or T cells were the source of the cDNA or gDNA that made up the material.

This clonotype originated in a woman aged 50 to 60 with acute or convalescent COVID-19. What was sequenced was peripheral blood. The chain recombines TRBV30 with TRBJ2-1; TRBD2 aligns across 10 bases. In DNA, the CDR3 is TGTGCCTGGAAACTAGCGGGGACCTCTGAGCAGTTCTTC. This encodes CAWKLAGTSEQFF.